This entry is about one T cell receptor beta chain. CDR1 SGDLS and CDR2 YYNGEE come from the germline V gene. The CDR3 runs 13 residues. Trimming at V came to 3 bases and at J to 9 bases, leaving 7 bases not matched to a gene. Measured with immunoSEQ multiplex PCR; TCRdb has only the in-frame clones, and not every one. The sample has roughly 48,000 clones, about 87% seen once. The record originates from a study of OX40 agonist ivuxolimab in advanced cancers. The genes are TRBV9 and TRBJ2-5, with 8 bases lining up with TRBD2. This TCR came from an adult with an advanced solid tumor such as melanoma, head and neck, liver or kidney cancer. The material sequenced was CD4+ or CD8+ T cells sorted from blood, taken in a trial of the OX40 agonist ivuxolimab. This CDR3 is CASSGPGGAAQYF. CDR3 sequence (DNA): TGTGCCAGCAGCGGGCCGGGAGGGGCGGCCCAGTACTTC.